The 30 T cell receptor beta chains listed next were all sequenced from one sample in a study of blood T cell repertoires in COVID-19. Clones were sequenced by immunoSEQ multiplex PCR, and TCRdb holds only the in-frame ones, with some missing. The sample comprises 250,000 to 300,000 clones, roughly nine tenths of which are singletons, and approximately 2% rests with the top ten. Sequencing was performed on peripheral blood. The receptors come from a woman in her 30s with COVID-19, enrolled during active disease.

This clone was detected only once. The rearrangement joins TRBV29-1 to TRBJ1-4; D call uncertain. Trimming cost V 4 bases and J 4 bases, with 13 bases left between them. Germline assignment: CDR1 SQVTM and CDR2 ANQGSEA. This CDR3 is built from 14 residues. As DNA, the CDR3 is TGCAGCGTTGGGGAGGGAAGCTTTAATGAAAAACTGTTTTTT. Translation: CSVGEGSFNEKLFF. The complete variable domain, with remaining parts taken from reference TRBV29-1 and TRBJ1-4, reads SAVISQKPSRDICQRGTSLTIQCQVDSQVTMMFWYRQQPGQSLTLIATANQGSEATYESGFVIDKFPISRPNLTFSTLTVSNMSPEDSSIYLCSVGEGSFNEKLFFGSGTQLSVL.

The CDR3 protein is CASSLVGTGPLNEQFF. In DNA, the CDR3 is TGTGCCAGCAGCTTAGTGGGGACAGGGCCTCTCAATGAGCAGTTCTTC. The rearrangement links TRBV7-9 to TRBJ2-1; TRBD1 agrees at 9 bases. Germline assignment: CDR1 SEHNR and CDR2 FQNEAQ (reference sequence). The CDR3 has 16 residues. V lost 1 base, J lost 6 bases, and 7 bases stayed unmatched.

CDR3 amino acids: CAWSLREYYGYTF. CDR3 nucleotide sequence: TGTGCCTGGAGTTTGCGGGAATACTATGGCTACACCTTC. The V call is TRBV30, the J call TRBJ1-2; D is unresolved. The V gene's germline CDR1 is GTSNPN and CDR2 SVGIG (reference sequence). This CDR3 contains 13 residues. V lost 2 bases to trimming and J lost 3 bases, with 10 bases between them. Combining the CDR3 with reference TRBV30 and TRBJ1-2 gives the whole variable domain SQTIHQWPATLVQPVGSPLSLECTVEGTSNPNLYWYRQAAGRGLQLLFYSVGIGQISSEVPQNLSASRPQDRQFILSSKKLLLSDSGFYLCAWSLREYYGYTFGSGTRLTVV.

The chain couples TRBV19 to TRBJ1-1, with 8 bases identical to TRBD1. J lost 4 bases, V lost 3 bases, and 4 bases had no gene match. Per germline, CDR1 LNHDA and CDR2 SQIVND (reference sequence). CDR3 length: 14 amino acids. CDR3 protein: CASSIRGTGTEAFF. The CDR3 DNA is TGTGCCAGTAGTATCCGGGGGACAGGCACTGAAGCTTTCTTT.

This clone was observed once. CDR3 coding DNA: TGTGCCAGCAGCCGCGGGGCCCAGATCACAGATACGCAGTATTTT. It codes for CASSRGAQITDTQYF. The chain recombines TRBV11-2 with TRBJ2-3, with a weak D call TRBD2 (6 bases). Deletions cut 5 bases from V and 2 bases from J, with 14 bases between. The CDR3 extends over 15 amino acids. CDR1 is SGHAT, CDR2 FQNNGV, per germline.

The V and J genes are TRBV4-1 and TRBJ1-2, with D possibly matching TRBD1 (5 bases). Germline V gives CDR1 MGHRA, CDR2 YSYEKL. V lost 4 bases and J 4 bases, leaving 16 bases between the germline ends. The CDR3 runs 15 residues. CDR3 nucleotides: TGCGCCAGCAGCCTTACGACCCAGGGAAGCTATGGCTACACCTTC. Protein sequence: CASSLTTQGSYGYTF.

The gene calls are TRBV2 and TRBJ2-5; 12 bases agree with TRBD2. J gave up 4 bases and V 5 bases, and 5 bases lay outside the gene matches. The CDR3 has 15 amino acids. Germline CDR1 is SNHLY and CDR2 is FYNNEI. CDR3 bases: TGTGCCAGCAGTAGACTAGCGGGAGTGGTAGAGACCCAGTACTTC. It codes for CASSRLAGVVETQYF.

The chain links TRBV15 to TRBJ1-1; tentative D call: TRBD1 (5 bases). There are 15 residues in the CDR3. The V gene lost 1 base and the J gene lost 3 bases, with 12 bases spanning the gap. From germline, CDR1 is LNHNV and CDR2 YYDKDF (reference sequence). Here the CDR3 DNA reads TGTGCCACCAGCAGAGTGGTTCGGGGGTACACTGAAGCTTTCTTT. It codes for CATSRVVRGYTEAFF. Full variable domain (outside the CDR3, taken from reference TRBV15 and TRBJ1-1): DAMVIQNPRYQVTQFGKPVTLSCSQTLNHNVMYWYQQKSSQAPKLLFHYYDKDFNNEADTPDNFQSRRPNTSFCFLDIRSPGLGDTAMYLCATSRVVRGYTEAFFGQGTRLTVV.

The chain carries TRBV4-1 and TRBJ2-1, with D possibly TRBD2 on 6 matching bases. The CDR3 has 13 amino acids. Germline V CDR1 and CDR2: MGHRA, YSYEKL. The V and J ends lost 4 bases and 9 bases respectively, with 13 bases between them. The CDR3 loop is CASSPETSFEQFF. For the CDR3, the DNA is TGCGCCAGCAGCCCGGAGACTAGTTTTGAGCAGTTCTTC.

The chain recombines TRBV18 with TRBJ2-7, with D possibly matching TRBD2 (5 bases). Germline CDR1 and CDR2: KGHSH and LQKENI. Trimming shortened V by 5 bases and J by 3 bases, and 14 bases separated the two germline ends. CDR3 length: 14 amino acids. CDR3 coding DNA: TGTGCCAGCTCAACGAGCCGGGATTACTACGAGCAGTACTTC. Translation gives CASSTSRDYYEQYF.

As to this clone: Additional DNA sequences in this sample encode the identical CDR3. The chain links TRBV3-1 (or the pseudogene TRBV3-2) to TRBJ1-1, with 7 bases lining up with TRBD1. The CDR3 sequence is 14 residues long. Trimming took 1 base from V and 5 from J; bases not matched to a gene: 4. The germline V gene encodes CDR1 LGHDT and CDR2 YNNKEL (reference sequence). CDR3 nucleotide sequence: TGTGCCAGCAGCCAAGTGAGCAGGGGGACTGAAGCTTTCTTT. Its protein is CASSQVSRGTEAFF.

V is TRBV9 and J is TRBJ1-2; 7 nucleotides match TRBD1. The ends lost 0 bases at V and 7 bases at J; junction bases unmatched: 3. Germline V lookup: CDR1 SGDLS, CDR2 YYNGEE. CDR3 length: 13 residues. The CDR3 sequence is CASSVARQGGYTF. CDR3 DNA: TGTGCCAGCAGCGTAGCGAGACAGGGTGGCTACACCTTC.

V usage is TRBV7-9 and J usage is TRBJ1-1; no clear D gene. This CDR3 is 13 amino acids long. Trimming pared 4 bases from V and 1 base from J, leaving 7 bases between. Germline V gene data show CDR1 as SEHNR and CDR2 as FQNEAQ (reference sequence). CDR3 amino acids: CASSYTANTEAFF. The CDR3 DNA reads TGTGCCAGCAGCTACACAGCGAACACTGAAGCTTTCTTT.

This clone occurred once. V gene TRBV9 combines with J gene TRBJ1-5, with a possible D match to TRBD1 (5 bases). CDR1 is SGDLS, CDR2 YYNGEE, per germline. V dropped 3 bases and J dropped 1 base, with 11 bases sitting between them. The CDR3 is 15 residues long. The CDR3 loop reads CASSGDPGSNQPQHF. For the CDR3, the DNA is TGTGCCAGCAGCGGAGATCCAGGGAGCAATCAGCCCCAGCATTTT. Supplemented by reference TRBV9 and TRBJ1-5, the full variable domain reads DSGVTQTPKHLITATGQRVTLRCSPRSGDLSVYWYQQSLDQGLQFLIQYYNGEERAKGNILERFSAQQFPDLHSELNLSSLELGDSALYFCASSGDPGSNQPQHFGDGTRLSIL.

This CDR3 is CASRRKGRDGGELFF. CDR3 DNA: TGTGCCAGCCGTCGAAAGGGGCGGGACGGCGGGGAGCTGTTTTTT. The chain uses TRBV27 and TRBJ2-2; D is perhaps TRBD2 (6 bases). Per germline, CDR1 MNHEY and CDR2 SMNVEV (reference sequence). V was cut by 8 bases and J by 7 bases, with 20 bases left in between. This CDR3 region has 15 residues.

The gene calls are TRBV11-2 and TRBJ1-1, with TRBD1 matching 10 bases. The trim removed 4 bases at V and 4 bases at J, leaving 3 bases unmatched. The germline gives CDR1 SGHAT, CDR2 FQNNGV. The CDR3 runs 14 residues. The CDR3, as DNA: TGTGCCAGCAGCTCGCGGACAGGGGGCACTGAAGCTTTCTTT. Translation gives CASSSRTGGTEAFF.

J is TRBJ1-2 and V is TRBV5-1; D uncertain. The CDR3 sequence is 14 residues long. The germline V and J ends were trimmed by 1 base and 5 bases, with 12 bases remaining between them. Germline V gene lookup returns CDR1 SGHRS and CDR2 YFSETQ. CDR3 DNA sequence: TGCGCCAGCAGCTTGAACGGGGAGGGATATGGCTACACCTTC. The encoded protein is CASSLNGEGYGYTF. The full variable domain, with the rest looked up from reference TRBV5-1 and TRBJ1-2, is KAGVTQTPRYLIKTRGQQVTLSCSPISGHRSVSWYQQTPGQGLQFLFEYFSETQRNKGNFPGRFSGRQFSNSRSEMNVSTLELGDSALYLCASSLNGEGYGYTFGSGTRLTVV.

DNA for the CDR3: TGTGCCAGCAGCTTAGCCCCAGGGTGGGATACAGATACGCAGTATTTT. Protein product: CASSLAPGWDTDTQYF. The chain couples TRBV11-2 to TRBJ2-3; perhaps TRBD1 as D (5 bases). Between the trimmed V and J ends, which lost 1 base and 3 bases, there was a span of 14 bases. CDR1 is SGHAT, CDR2 FQNNGV, per germline. The CDR3 sequence is 16 residues long.

J is TRBJ1-2 and V is TRBV5-8; maybe TRBD1 (5 bases). V lost 0 bases and J 4 bases, leaving 13 bases between the germline ends. CDR1 and CDR2 from the germline V gene are SGHTS and YDEGEE. The CDR3 runs 15 residues. The CDR3 DNA is TGTGCCAGCAGCTTGGGTCGGAGGGGTATCTATGGCTACACCTTC. Its translation is CASSLGRRGIYGYTF.

This clone has only a few counts. The V call is TRBV5-1, the J call TRBJ2-3; 9 bases align to TRBD2. J was trimmed by 2 bases and V by 2 bases; bases with no gene match: 12. The CDR3 runs to 18 residues. Looked up from germline, CDR1 is SGHRS and CDR2 is YFSETQ. CDR3 sequence reads: CASSFTPLAGESTDTQYF. For the CDR3, the DNA is TGCGCCAGCAGCTTCACACCTTTAGCGGGAGAGTCCACAGATACGCAGTATTTT.

The chain joins TRBV29-1 to TRBJ1-2, with a tentative D call TRBD1 (5 bases). The CDR3 has 13 residues. Trimming removed 0 bases at V and 8 bases at J, with 13 bases between. Germline-derived CDR1 and CDR2 are SQVTM and ANQGSEA. The DNA of the CDR3 is TGCAGCGTTGAAGACACGGGGGACGGCGGCTACACCTTC. Protein: CSVEDTGDGGYTF. Complete variable domain (other parts from reference TRBV29-1 and TRBJ1-2): SAVISQKPSRDICQRGTSLTIQCQVDSQVTMMFWYRQQPGQSLTLIATANQGSEATYESGFVIDKFPISRPNLTFSTLTVSNMSPEDSSIYLCSVEDTGDGGYTFGSGTRLTVV.

The chain employs TRBV18 and TRBJ1-5, with TRBD1 as a possible D gene (6 bases). Per the germline V gene, CDR1 is KGHSH and CDR2 is LQKENI. CDR3 length: 14 amino acids. Trimming took 2 bases from V and 7 from J, leaving 12 bases between them. CDR3 in amino acids: CASSPAGADQPQHF. The CDR3 bases are TGTGCCAGCTCACCAGCGGGGGCGGACCAGCCCCAGCATTTT.

This clone was detected only a few times. The V and J genes are TRBV4-1 and TRBJ2-7; D is undetermined. This CDR3 has 13 amino acids. CDR1 and CDR2 from the germline V gene are MGHRA and YSYEKL. Trimming removed 4 bases from V and 7 bases from J, with 14 bases in between. The DNA of the CDR3 is TGCGCCAGCAGCCCCACCTTGGGCCATGAGCAGTACTTC. It codes for CASSPTLGHEQYF.

This chain connects TRBV28 to TRBJ2-5, with D possibly TRBD1 on 6 matching bases. The CDR3 runs to 15 residues. Per germline, CDR1 MDHEN and CDR2 SYDVKM. Deletions cut 4 bases from V and 5 bases from J, with 17 bases between. This CDR3 reads CASSSDFGTKETQYF. In DNA form, the CDR3 reads TGTGCCAGCAGTTCGGACTTCGGGACAAAGGAGACCCAGTACTTC.

V and J are TRBV10-3 and TRBJ1-5, with 7 bases matching TRBD1. This CDR3 has 14 amino acids. Germline assignment: CDR1 ENHRY and CDR2 SYGVKD. Losses at the gene ends were 5 bases for V and 4 bases for J; bases not matched to a gene: 5. CDR3 amino acids: CAISTGDFNQPQHF. The CDR3 coding sequence is TGTGCCATCAGTACAGGGGATTTTAATCAGCCCCAGCATTTT.

The CDR3 region has the DNA TGCGCCAGCAGACTTACAGGGTCGGGCAATCAGCCCCAGCATTTT. This sequence encodes CASRLTGSGNQPQHF. The V call is TRBV5-1, the J call TRBJ1-5; D possibly corresponds to TRBD1 (6 bases). Germline loops: CDR1 SGHRS, CDR2 YFSETQ. Trimming took 5 bases from V and 2 from J, leaving 14 bases between them. The CDR3 is made up of 15 amino acids.

The chain carries TRBV6-6 and TRBJ2-7; 7 nucleotides agree with TRBD1. V was clipped by 5 bases and J by 1 base; unmatched bases: 8. The CDR3 totals 15 residues. Germline assignment: CDR1 MNHNY and CDR2 SVGAGI (reference sequence). The CDR3 region is CASSHSGTESYEQYF. For the CDR3, the DNA is TGTGCCAGCAGTCATTCCGGGACAGAGTCCTACGAGCAGTACTTC.

The chain links TRBV30 to TRBJ1-5; D is undetermined. CDR3 length: 13 amino acids. Trimming left V 2 bases short and J 4 bases short, with 9 bases between. Germline CDR1 is GTSNPN and CDR2 is SVGIG (reference sequence). The DNA of the CDR3 is TGTGCCTGGAGTCGGACTGAAAATCAGCCCCAGCATTTT. It encodes CAWSRTENQPQHF. Looking up the rest from reference TRBV30 and TRBJ1-5 gives the full variable domain: SQTIHQWPATLVQPVGSPLSLECTVEGTSNPNLYWYRQAAGRGLQLLFYSVGIGQISSEVPQNLSASRPQDRQFILSSKKLLLSDSGFYLCAWSRTENQPQHFGDGTRLSIL.

The rearrangement links TRBV27 to TRBJ1-5; TRBD1 matches 8 bases. V was pared by 4 bases and J by 7 bases, with 6 bases of the junction left unmatched. This CDR3 comprises 14 residues. Germline values: CDR1 MNHEY, CDR2 SMNVEV (reference sequence). Here the CDR3 DNA reads TGTGCCAGCAGTTCCGGACAGGGCTGGCAGCCCCAGCATTTT. Translated, it gives CASSSGQGWQPQHF.

This sequence joins TRBV27 and TRBJ1-1; TRBD1 is a possible D gene (5 bases). The CDR3 consists of 13 residues. V was cut by 8 bases and J by 3 bases, with 13 bases left in between. The germline CDR1 and CDR2 sequences are MNHEY and SMNVEV (reference sequence). In DNA form, the CDR3 reads TGTGCCAGCTGTGACAGAGAATACACTGAAGCTTTCTTT. Amino acids: CASCDREYTEAFF.